This paragraph reports one T cell receptor (beta chain). The data are from a study of blood T cell repertoires in COVID-19. Study in general: Samples came from the United States, Italy and Spain, spanning acute and convalescent COVID-19. In each case, the material was cDNA or gDNA derived from T cells, B-cell-depleted T cells, or PBMCs.

Germline V gene data show CDR1 as SGHDT and CDR2 as YYEEEE. V lost 2 bases and J lost 4; bases outside the gene matches: 4. The CDR3 spans 15 residues. In the study's own analysis: Amplifying reference gene primers gave estimates of nucleated cell counts. Clones were sequenced by immunoSEQ multiplex PCR, and TCRdb holds only the in-frame ones, with some missing. V, J and clone size are those of that table, while D and trimming were read from the DNA. This sample has around 69,000 clones, with roughly 87% found just once. The clonotype comes from a woman aged 50 to 60 with active COVID-19. J is TRBJ2-1 and V is TRBV5-6; 9 bases are a match to TRBD1. The sequencing sample was made of peripheral blood. CDR3 sequence reads: CASSFPGQGYNEQFF. CDR3 bases: TGTGCCAGCAGCTTTCCGGGACAGGGTTACAATGAGCAGTTCTTC.